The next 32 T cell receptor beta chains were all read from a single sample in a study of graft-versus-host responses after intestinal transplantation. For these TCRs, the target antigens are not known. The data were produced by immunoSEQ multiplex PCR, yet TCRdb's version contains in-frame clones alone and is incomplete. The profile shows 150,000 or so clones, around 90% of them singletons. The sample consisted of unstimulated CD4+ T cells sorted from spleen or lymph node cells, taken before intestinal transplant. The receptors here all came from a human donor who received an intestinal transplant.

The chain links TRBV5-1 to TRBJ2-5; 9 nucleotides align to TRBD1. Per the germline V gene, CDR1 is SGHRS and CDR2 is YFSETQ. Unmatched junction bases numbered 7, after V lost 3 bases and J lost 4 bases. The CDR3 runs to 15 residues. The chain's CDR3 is CASSSGTGNGETQYF. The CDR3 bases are TGCGCCAGCAGCTCCGGGACAGGGAACGGAGAGACCCAGTACTTC.

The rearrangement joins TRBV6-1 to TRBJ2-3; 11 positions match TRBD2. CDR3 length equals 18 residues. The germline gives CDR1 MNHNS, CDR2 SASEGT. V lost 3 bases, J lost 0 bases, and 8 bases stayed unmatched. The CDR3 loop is CASSEGLAAGLSTDTQYF. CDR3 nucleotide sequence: TGTGCCAGCAGTGAGGGACTAGCGGCCGGATTAAGCACAGATACGCAGTATTTT.

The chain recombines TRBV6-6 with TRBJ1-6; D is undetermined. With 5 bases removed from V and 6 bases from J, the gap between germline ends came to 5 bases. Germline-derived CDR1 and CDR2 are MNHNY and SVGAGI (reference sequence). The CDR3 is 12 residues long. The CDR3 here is CASSLRNSPLHF. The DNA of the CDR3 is TGTGCCAGCAGTCTACGTAATTCACCCCTCCACTTT.

CDR3 region: CMSTGGGYTF. DNA of the CDR3: TGCATGTCGACCGGCGGCGGCTACACCTTC. The gene calls are TRBV20-1 and TRBJ1-2; D unresolved. The CDR3 consists of 10 residues. Per the germline V gene, CDR1 is DFQATT and CDR2 is SNEGSKA (reference sequence).

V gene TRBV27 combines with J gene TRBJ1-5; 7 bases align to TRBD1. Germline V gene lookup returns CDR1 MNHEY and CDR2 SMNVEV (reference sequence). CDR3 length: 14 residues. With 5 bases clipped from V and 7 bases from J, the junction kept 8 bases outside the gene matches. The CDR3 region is CASSDPGGDQPQHF. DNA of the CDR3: TGTGCCAGCAGTGACCCAGGGGGAGACCAGCCCCAGCATTTT.

The CDR3 reads CSATGSDTQYF. CDR3 DNA: TGCAGTGCCACAGGGTCAGATACGCAGTATTTT. The V gene is TRBV20-1, the J gene TRBJ2-3, with TRBD1 as a possible D gene (6 bases). Trimming removed 6 bases at V and 4 bases at J, with 8 bases between. Germline assignment: CDR1 DFQATT and CDR2 SNEGSKA (reference sequence). The CDR3 totals 11 residues.

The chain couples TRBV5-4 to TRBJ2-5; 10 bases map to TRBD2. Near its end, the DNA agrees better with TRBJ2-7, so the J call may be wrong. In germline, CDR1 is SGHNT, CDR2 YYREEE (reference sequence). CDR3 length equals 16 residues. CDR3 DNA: TGTGCCAGCAGCTTCGCCAGGACTAGCGGAAGCTACGAGCAGTACTTC. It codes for CASSFARTSGSYEQYF.

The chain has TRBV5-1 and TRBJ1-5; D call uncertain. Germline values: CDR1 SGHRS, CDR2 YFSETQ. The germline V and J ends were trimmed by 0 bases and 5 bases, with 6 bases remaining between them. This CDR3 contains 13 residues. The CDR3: CASSLGADQPQHF. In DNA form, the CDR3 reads TGCGCCAGCAGCTTGGGGGCGGATCAGCCCCAGCATTTT.

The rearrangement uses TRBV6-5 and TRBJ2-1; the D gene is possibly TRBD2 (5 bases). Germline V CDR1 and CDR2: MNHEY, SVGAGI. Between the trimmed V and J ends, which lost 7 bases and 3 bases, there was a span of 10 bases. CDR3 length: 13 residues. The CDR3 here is CASKGEGYNEQFF. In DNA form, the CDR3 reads TGTGCCAGCAAGGGCGAGGGCTACAATGAGCAGTTCTTC.

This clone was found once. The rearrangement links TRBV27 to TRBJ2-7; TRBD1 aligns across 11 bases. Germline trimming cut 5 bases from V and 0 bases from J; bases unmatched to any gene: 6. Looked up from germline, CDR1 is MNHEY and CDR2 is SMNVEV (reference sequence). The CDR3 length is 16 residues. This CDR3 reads CASSPPGTGGSYEQYF. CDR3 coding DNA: TGTGCCAGCAGTCCCCCCGGGACAGGGGGCTCCTACGAGCAGTACTTC.

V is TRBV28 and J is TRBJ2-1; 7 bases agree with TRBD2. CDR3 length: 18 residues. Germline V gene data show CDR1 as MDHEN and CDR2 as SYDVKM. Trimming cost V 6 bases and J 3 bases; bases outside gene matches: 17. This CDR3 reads CASSRTPGGGRFYNEQFF. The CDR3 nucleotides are TGTGCCAGCAGCCGCACCCCGGGCGGCGGGAGATTCTACAATGAGCAGTTCTTC. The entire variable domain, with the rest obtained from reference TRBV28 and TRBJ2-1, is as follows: DVKVTQSSRYLVKRTGEKVFLECVQDMDHENMFWYRQDPGLGLRLIYFSYDVKMKEKGDIPEGYSVSREKKERFSLILESASTNQTSMYLCASSRTPGGGRFYNEQFFGPGTRLTVL.

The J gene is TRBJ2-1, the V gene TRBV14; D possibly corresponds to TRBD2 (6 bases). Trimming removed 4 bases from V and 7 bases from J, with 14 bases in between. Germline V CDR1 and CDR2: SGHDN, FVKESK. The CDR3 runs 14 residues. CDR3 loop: CASSRGGVGNEQFF. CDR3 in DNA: TGTGCCAGCAGCCGCGGAGGGGTGGGGAATGAGCAGTTCTTC.

CDR3 in amino acids: CASRLRTGTFNSPLHF. CDR3 DNA sequence: TGTGCCAGCAGACTCAGGACAGGGACCTTTAATTCACCCCTCCACTTT. V usage is TRBV2 and J usage is TRBJ1-6; 8 bases line up with TRBD1. The V gene end was trimmed by 6 bases and the J gene end by 6 bases; junction bases not matched to a gene: 10. Germline CDR1 is SNHLY and CDR2 is FYNNEI. This CDR3 has 16 residues.

The CDR3 region has the DNA TGTGCCAGCAGTTTGGCCGTAACAGGGGAAGGGGGCAAATTAGAGACCCAGTACTTC. It encodes CASSLAVTGEGGKLETQYF. The rearrangement uses TRBV28 and TRBJ2-5; 7 positions agree with TRBD1. Germline CDR1 and CDR2: MDHEN and SYDVKM. This CDR3 comprises 19 residues. V lost 3 bases and J lost 4; bases outside the gene matches: 20.

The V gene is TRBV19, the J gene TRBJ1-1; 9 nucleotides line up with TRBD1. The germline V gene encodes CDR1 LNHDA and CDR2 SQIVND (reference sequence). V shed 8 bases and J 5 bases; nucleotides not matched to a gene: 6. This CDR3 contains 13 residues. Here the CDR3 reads CASCRDRVTEAFF. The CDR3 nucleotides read TGTGCCAGTTGCCGGGACAGGGTTACTGAAGCTTTCTTT.

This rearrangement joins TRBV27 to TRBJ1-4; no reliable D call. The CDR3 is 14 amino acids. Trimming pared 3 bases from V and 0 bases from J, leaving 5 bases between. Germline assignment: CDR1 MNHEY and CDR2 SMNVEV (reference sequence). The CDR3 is CASSFASTNEKLFF. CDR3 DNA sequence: TGTGCCAGCAGTTTCGCCTCAACTAATGAAAAACTGTTTTTT.

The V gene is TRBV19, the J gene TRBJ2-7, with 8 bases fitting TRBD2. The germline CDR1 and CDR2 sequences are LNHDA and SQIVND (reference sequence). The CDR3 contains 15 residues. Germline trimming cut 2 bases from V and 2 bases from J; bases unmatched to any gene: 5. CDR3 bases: TGTGCCAGTAGTATAATAGCGGGAATTACCTACGAGCAGTACTTC. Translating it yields CASSIIAGITYEQYF.

This chain's CDR3 is CASSARETPLGPEKLFF. CDR3 bases: TGTGCCAGCAGCGCTCGAGAGACTCCTCTGGGTCCTGAAAAACTGTTTTTT. V usage is TRBV9 and J usage is TRBJ1-4, with D uncertain. Germline V gene sequence: CDR1 SGDLS, CDR2 YYNGEE. Trimming removed 3 bases from V and 7 bases from J, with 22 bases in between. This CDR3 spans 17 amino acids. Full variable domain (outside the CDR3, taken from reference TRBV9 and TRBJ1-4): DSGVTQTPKHLITATGQRVTLRCSPRSGDLSVYWYQQSLDQGLQFLIQYYNGEERAKGNILERFSAQQFPDLHSELNLSSLELGDSALYFCASSARETPLGPEKLFFGSGTQLSVL.

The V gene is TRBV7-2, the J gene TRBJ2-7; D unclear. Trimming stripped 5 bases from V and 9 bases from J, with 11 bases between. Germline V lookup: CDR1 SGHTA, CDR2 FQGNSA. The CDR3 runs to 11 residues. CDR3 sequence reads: CASSGRTGQYF. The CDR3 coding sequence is TGTGCCAGCAGCGGGCGGACGGGGCAGTACTTC.

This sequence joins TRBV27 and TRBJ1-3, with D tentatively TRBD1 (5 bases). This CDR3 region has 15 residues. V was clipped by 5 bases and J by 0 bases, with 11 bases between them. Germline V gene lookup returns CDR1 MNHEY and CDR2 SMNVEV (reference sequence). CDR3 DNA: TGTGCCAGCAGTCTGGACATAACCTCTGGAAACACCATATATTTT. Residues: CASSLDITSGNTIYF.

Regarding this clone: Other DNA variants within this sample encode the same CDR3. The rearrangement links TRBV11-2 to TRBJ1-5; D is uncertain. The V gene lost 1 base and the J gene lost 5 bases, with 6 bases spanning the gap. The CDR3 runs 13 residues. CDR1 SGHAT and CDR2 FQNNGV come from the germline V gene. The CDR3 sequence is CASSLADYQPQHF. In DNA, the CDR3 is TGTGCCAGCAGCTTAGCCGATTATCAGCCCCAGCATTTT. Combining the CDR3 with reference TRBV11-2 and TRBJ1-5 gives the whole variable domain EAGVAQSPRYKIIEKRQSVAFWCNPISGHATLYWYQQILGQGPKLLIQFQNNGVVDDSQLPKDRFSAERLKGVDSTLKIQPAKLEDSAVYLCASSLADYQPQHFGDGTRLSIL.

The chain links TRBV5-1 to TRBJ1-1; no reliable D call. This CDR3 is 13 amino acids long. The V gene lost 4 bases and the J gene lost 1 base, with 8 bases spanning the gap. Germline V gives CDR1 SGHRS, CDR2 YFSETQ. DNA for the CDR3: TGCGCCAGCAGCATGACACCGAACACTGAAGCTTTCTTT. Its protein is CASSMTPNTEAFF.

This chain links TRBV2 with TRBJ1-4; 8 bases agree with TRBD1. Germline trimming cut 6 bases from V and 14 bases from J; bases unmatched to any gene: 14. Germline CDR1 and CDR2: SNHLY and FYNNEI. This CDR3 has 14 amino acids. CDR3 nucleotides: TGTGCCAGCAGCGCCGGGACAGGACCGATCGGGCTGTTTTTT. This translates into CASSAGTGPIGLFF.

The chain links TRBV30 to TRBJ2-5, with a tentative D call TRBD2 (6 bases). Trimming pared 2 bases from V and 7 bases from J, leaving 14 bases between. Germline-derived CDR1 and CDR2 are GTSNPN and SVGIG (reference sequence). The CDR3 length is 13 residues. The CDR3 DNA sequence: TGTGCCTGGAGTACAACTGGAGCGGGGACCCAGTACTTC. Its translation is CAWSTTGAGTQYF.

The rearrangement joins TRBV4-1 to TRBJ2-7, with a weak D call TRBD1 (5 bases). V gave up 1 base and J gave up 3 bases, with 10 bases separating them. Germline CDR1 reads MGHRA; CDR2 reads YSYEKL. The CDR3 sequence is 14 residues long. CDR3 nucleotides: TGCGCCAGCAGCCAAGGTGCCAGGGACTACGAGCAGTACTTC. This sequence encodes CASSQGARDYEQYF.

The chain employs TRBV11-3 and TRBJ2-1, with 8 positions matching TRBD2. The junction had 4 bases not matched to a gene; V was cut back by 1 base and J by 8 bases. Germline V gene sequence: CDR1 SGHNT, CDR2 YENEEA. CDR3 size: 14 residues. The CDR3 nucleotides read TGTGCCAGCAGCTTAGCGGGAGGGCTCGATGAGCAGTTCTTC. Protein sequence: CASSLAGGLDEQFF.

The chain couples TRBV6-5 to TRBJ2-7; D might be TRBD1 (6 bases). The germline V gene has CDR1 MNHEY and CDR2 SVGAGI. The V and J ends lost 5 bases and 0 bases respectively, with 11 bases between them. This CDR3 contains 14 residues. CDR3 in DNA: TGTGCCAGCAGTAAAGACAGGTCCTCCTACGAGCAGTACTTC. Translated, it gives CASSKDRSSYEQYF.

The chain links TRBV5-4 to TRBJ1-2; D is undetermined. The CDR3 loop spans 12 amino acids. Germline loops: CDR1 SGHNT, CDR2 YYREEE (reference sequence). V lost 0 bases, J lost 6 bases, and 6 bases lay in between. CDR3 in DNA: TGTGCCAGCAGCTTGGATATCGATGGCTACACCTTC. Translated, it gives CASSLDIDGYTF.

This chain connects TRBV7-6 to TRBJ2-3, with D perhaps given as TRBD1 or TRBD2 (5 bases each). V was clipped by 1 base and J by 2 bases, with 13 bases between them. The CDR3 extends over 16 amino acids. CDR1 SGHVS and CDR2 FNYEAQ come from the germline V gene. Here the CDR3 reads CASSLGGAPLTDTQYF. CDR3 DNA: TGTGCCAGCAGCTTAGGAGGGGCCCCCCTCACAGATACGCAGTATTTT.

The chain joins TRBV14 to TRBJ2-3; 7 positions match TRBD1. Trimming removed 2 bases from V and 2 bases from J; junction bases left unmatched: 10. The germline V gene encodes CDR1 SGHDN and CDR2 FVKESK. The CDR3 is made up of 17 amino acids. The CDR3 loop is CASSQPQTGTYTDTQYF. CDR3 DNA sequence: TGTGCCAGCAGCCAACCCCAGACAGGGACCTACACAGATACGCAGTATTTT. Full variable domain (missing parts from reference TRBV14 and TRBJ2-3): EAGVTQFPSHSVIEKGQTVTLRCDPISGHDNLYWYRRVMGKEIKFLLHFVKESKQDESGMPNNRFLAERTGGTYSTLKVQPAELEDSGVYFCASSQPQTGTYTDTQYFGPGTRLTVL.

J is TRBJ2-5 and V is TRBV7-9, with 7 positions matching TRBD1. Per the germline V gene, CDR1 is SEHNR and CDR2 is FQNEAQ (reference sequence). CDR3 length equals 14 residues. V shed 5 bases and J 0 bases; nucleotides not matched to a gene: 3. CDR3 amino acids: CASSPGTDQETQYF. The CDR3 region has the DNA TGTGCCAGCAGCCCCGGGACAGACCAAGAGACCCAGTACTTC.

The CDR3 sequence: CASSLRRNTGELFF. The CDR3 DNA sequence: TGTGCCAGCAGCTTACGCCGAAACACCGGGGAGCTGTTTTTT. V is TRBV11-3 and J is TRBJ2-2; D is unresolved. The germline V gene has CDR1 SGHNT and CDR2 YENEEA. Trimming pared 2 bases from V and 2 bases from J, leaving 6 bases between. The CDR3 has 14 residues.